Sequencing of this T cell receptor (beta chain) was carried out in a study of blood T cell repertoires in COVID-19. Study details: Sources were T cells, B-cell-depleted T cells, or PBMCs; the material itself was cDNA or gDNA.

This clone was observed once. The cohort comprised adults aged about 18 to 100 years residing in 24 US areas. With V trimmed by 0 bases and J by 8 bases, 7 bases remained unmatched. The germline V gene has CDR1 SEHNR and CDR2 FQNEAQ (reference sequence). The CDR3 extends over 16 amino acids. The protocol was immunoSEQ multiplex PCR, while the TCRdb copy is restricted to in-frame clones and leaves out a portion. Of 200,000 to 250,000 clones in the sample, around 88% are singletons; the top ten hold more than 4%. The sample comprised PBMCs or T cells enriched from blood (not recorded which). The receptor was isolated from a woman younger than 45 who had been exposed to COVID-19. V and J are TRBV7-9 and TRBJ1-2, with 12 bases lining up with TRBD1. CDR3 nucleotides: TGTGCCAGCAGCTTAGCGTACCGGGACAGGGGGCGAGGCTACACCTTC. This encodes CASSLAYRDRGRGYTF.